The present entry profiles one T cell receptor beta chain with its context. The length of the CDR3 is 14 residues. Germline V gene sequence: CDR1 SQVTM, CDR2 ANQGSEA. V shed 6 bases and J 3 bases; nucleotides not matched to a gene: 8. Amplification yielded TCR beta CDR3 regions, with RNA transcripts as the source. HTBI primers drove first-round RT-PCR of the TCR CDR3. TCRdb reanalysed the multiplex PCR reads using MiXCR and keeps one entry per CDR3 protein. The sample holds more than 150,000 distinct CDR3 sequences; about 15% are singletons and the top ten take 25% to 30%. The data derive from a study of T cells in Graves' hyperthyroidism and ophthalmopathy. A patient was excluded if there was uncontrolled infection, other autoimmune disease, pregnancy or lactation. More than 8.5 ml of fresh peripheral blood supplied the PBMCs.

Sequenced material: blood. The clonotype originates from a woman in her fifties or sixties with Graves' hyperthyroidism. The chain carries TRBV29-1 and TRBJ1-3; 7 bases agree with TRBD1. Here the CDR3 reads CSVDSGGNGNTIYF. CDR3 bases: TGCAGCGTGGATTCAGGGGGGAATGGAAACACCATATATTTT.